Shown below are 2 T cell receptor beta chains from a single sample sequenced in a study of T-cell reconstitution after alpha-beta-depleted transplantation in children. During its preparation, the TCRbeta library received unique molecular identifiers. TCRdb reprocessed the PCR reads via MiXCR and lists one record per CDR3 protein. The sample shows around 670,000 distinct CDR3 sequences, 10% to 15% of them seen only once. The sample consisted of PBMCs, taken before TCRalphabeta/CD19-depleted stem cell transplant. All receptors come from a girl aged 2-10 years with congenital amegakaryocytic thrombocytopenia, due to receive a stem cell transplant.

This clonotype was seen a few times. This CDR3 is CASSDRDRGGTGELFF. The CDR3 bases are TGTGCCAGCAGCGACCGGGACAGGGGAGGCACCGGGGAGCTGTTTTTT. The chain employs TRBV7-8 and TRBJ2-2; 10 bases map to TRBD1. Germline V gene sequence: CDR1 SGHVS, CDR2 FQNEAQ. V shed 5 bases, J shed 4 bases, and the junction held 7 bases outside the gene matches. This CDR3 has 16 amino acids.

This clonotype was seen many times. The CDR3 reads CASSLLSSANTEAFF. CDR3 in DNA: TGTGCCAGCAGCTTATTATCCTCGGCGAACACTGAAGCTTTCTTT. V is TRBV7-9 and J is TRBJ1-1; no clear D. The CDR3 spans 15 residues. Germline V CDR1 and CDR2: SEHNR, FQNEAQ (reference sequence). V was cut by 2 bases and J by 1 base, with 11 bases left in between.